Sequencing of this T cell receptor beta chain was carried out in a study of T cells in Graves' hyperthyroidism and ophthalmopathy. In its sample, this clonotype was seen many times. It was RNA transcripts that yielded the amplified TCR beta CDR3 regions. The study used the HTBI primer set for a first-round RT-PCR of the TCR CDR3. TCRdb re-called the multiplex PCR reads with MiXCR, one entry per CDR3 protein. The repertoire holds a few hundred thousand distinct CDR3 sequences, with approximately 25% as singletons. Trimming took off 3 bases at V and 2 bases at J, with 11 bases between the two ends. This CDR3 has 14 residues. Per the germline V gene, CDR1 is MGHRA and CDR2 is YSYEKL.

V is TRBV4-1 and J is TRBJ2-7; TRBD2 might be the D (6 bases). The sequencing input was blood. This sequence was found in a man in his fifties or sixties with Graves' hyperthyroidism. The CDR3: CASSQRETAYEQYF. In nucleotides, the CDR3 is TGCGCCAGCAGCCAGCGGGAAACCGCCTACGAGCAGTACTTC.